This TCR beta chain is from a study of cytomegalovirus exposure and HLA in healthy donors. Germline CDR1 SEHNR, CDR2 FQNEAQ (reference sequence). V lost 3 bases to trimming and J lost 6 bases, with 14 bases between them. The CDR3 totals 14 residues. Note on this clone: Its antigen is undetermined.

The primer mix had 60 Vbeta and 13 Jbeta primers. TCRdb keeps only in-frame clones here, not all; method: immunoSEQ multiplex PCR. The sample includes 150,000 to 250,000 clones. General observations from the study: As immune exposure information, only CMV serostatus was available. Using the classifier, cytomegalovirus status was reportedly diagnosed with high specificity and sensitivity.

The chain couples TRBV7-9 to TRBJ1-2; possibly TRBD1 for D (6 bases). The source material was PBMCs. This sequence was found in a boy between 10 and 17 years old in good health and CMV-seronegative. The CDR3 reads CASSFNREADGYTF. The DNA for the CDR3 is TGTGCCAGCAGCTTTAACAGGGAAGCTGATGGCTACACCTTC.